This record concerns one T cell receptor beta chain sequence. Its binding antigen is unknown. The record has no base qualities; no much larger clone is one base away. This entry is derived from a study of blood T cell repertoires in COVID-19 (TCRdb year 2020). Describing the broader study: Samples from collaborators originated in the United States, Italy and Spain and spanned both the acute and convalescent phases of COVID-19. The prospective study material was composed of cDNA or gDNA derived from T cells, B-cell-depleted T cells, or PBMCs. The dataset comprised deeply sampled blood TCRbeta repertoires from subjects exposed to, actively infected with, or recovered from COVID-19. The repertoires were released in a freely available public database intended as a resource for research on the immune response to SARS-CoV-2. Samples came from the ongoing ImmuneRACE study (first 160 participants) plus 1,254 subjects from 6 global collaborators. Nearly every sample came with metadata listing a de-identified subject ID, COVID-19 status, age in years and sex. HLA class I and class II types, where available, came from metadata supplied by the sample provider rather than from assay-based typing. What the authors observed across the whole study: Clinical and demographic metadata were provided uncurated, with the amount varying by source and participant.

TCRbeta CDR3 regions were amplified from genomic DNA by means of the immunoSEQ Assay, a bias-controlled multiplex PCR. The study's own analysis went as follows. Nucleated cell counts per sample were estimated from amplification of reference gene primers within the assay. To quantify the absolute abundance of each unique TCRbeta CDR3 rearrangement, sequence reads were collapsed and filtered. For each sample, productive Simpson clonality was calculated as the square root of Simpson's diversity index over productive rearrangements. TCRdb re-hosts the immuneACCESS table, in-frame sequences only. Its copies lack some clones; in the studies checked, an unresolved V gene accounts for under half of them, and the cause for the rest is not known. The V and J calls and clone size are taken from that table; D and trimming were inferred from the DNA. Here the sample has 300,000 to 400,000 clones; approximately 88% occur a single time. Around 1.6% of the sample lies in the top ten.

In Seattle, one collaborating source enrolled patients while the infection was active and tracked those patients longitudinally over the course of disease. Each collaborating institution followed its own protocols to collect whole blood in K2EDTA tubes. For TCRbeta analysis, collaborator samples were shipped as frozen whole blood, as isolated PBMCs, or as DNA extracted from either sample type. CDR1 and CDR2, per the germline V gene, are MGHRA and YSYEKL. The CDR3, from cysteine to phenylalanine, totals 16 residues. Here the CDR3 DNA is all that survives: 48 bases in frame from base 1. V is pared back by 0 bases and J by 2 bases, with 12 bases lying between the germline termini.

What was sequenced was peripheral blood. This receptor was identified in a woman aged 25 to 45 with COVID-19, enrolled during active disease. Here the chain combines TRBV4-1 and TRBJ2-3; a tentative D match to TRBD1 spans 5 bases. CDR3 sequence: CASSQETGTHTDTQYF. Read as DNA, the sequence is TGCGCCAGCAGCCAAGAAACAGGAACACACACAGATACGCAGTATTTT.